The rows below give T cell receptor beta chains drawn from one sample of a study of shared clonotypes between healthy human individuals. Clones were read by immunoSEQ multiplex PCR, and TCRdb kept only the in-frame ones, dropping some. The profile shows hundreds of thousands of clones, under 80% of them singletons. Source material: memory CD4+ T cells sorted from blood. These receptors were taken from a man aged 30-40 years in good health. Each CDR3 is given with its conserved first and last residue. Each record gives: CDR3 DNA, CDR3 protein, V gene, J gene, D gene, clone size. D genes are given only for firm matches. Clone size is not always given. Where it is, it says once, few, many or a class for expanded clones.

cdr3_nt: TGTGCCAGCAGCTCCGAACGGACTAGCGGGAGGAATGAGCAGTTCTTC
cdr3_aa: CASSSERTSGRNEQFF
v_call: TRBV7-6
j_call: TRBJ2-1
d_call: TRBD2
clone_size: NA

cdr3_nt: TGTGCCAGCAGCTTATCCCCCTGGGATAGCGGGAGGCCTTCCTACGAGCAGTACTTC
cdr3_aa: CASSLSPWDSGRPSYEQYF
v_call: TRBV7-2
j_call: TRBJ2-7
d_call: TRBD2
clone_size: NA

cdr3_nt: TGCGCCAGCAGTGGGGCGGGAGCGGACTACGAGCAGTACTTC
cdr3_aa: CASSGAGADYEQYF
v_call: TRBV10-1
j_call: TRBJ2-7
d_call: TRBD2
clone_size: NA

cdr3_nt: TGTGCCAGCAGTTTAGGGGACGGAAATCAGCCCCAGCATTTT
cdr3_aa: CASSLGDGNQPQHF
v_call: TRBV28
j_call: TRBJ1-5
d_call: NA
clone_size: NA

cdr3_nt: TGTGCCTGGAGTGAGGTTACTAGCGGGAGGGCGGATACGCAGTATTTT
cdr3_aa: CAWSEVTSGRADTQYF
v_call: TRBV30
j_call: TRBJ2-3
d_call: TRBD2
clone_size: NA

cdr3_nt: TGTGCCAGCAGCGTAGAGCCCGGGAGGGCCGCCGAGCAGTACTTC
cdr3_aa: CASSVEPGRAAEQYF
v_call: TRBV9
j_call: TRBJ2-7
d_call: TRBD2
clone_size: once

cdr3_nt: TGTGCCATCAGTGAGTCCAAGACAGGGGGAAACACCATATATTTT
cdr3_aa: CAISESKTGGNTIYF
v_call: TRBV10-3
j_call: TRBJ1-3
d_call: TRBD1
clone_size: NA

cdr3_nt: TGTGCCAGTAGTATAAGGGGACAGCAAGGTGGGGCCAACGTCCTGACTTTC
cdr3_aa: CASSIRGQQGGANVLTF
v_call: TRBV19
j_call: TRBJ2-6
d_call: TRBD1
clone_size: NA

cdr3_nt: TGTGCCAGCAGTTTTAGATCCTACAATGAGCAGTTCTTC
cdr3_aa: CASSFRSYNEQFF
v_call: TRBV6-9
j_call: TRBJ2-1
d_call: NA
clone_size: NA

cdr3_nt: TGTGCCAGTAGTACCTGGACAGGGGGCGCGGCAACTAATGAAAAACTGTTTTTT
cdr3_aa: CASSTWTGGAATNEKLFF
v_call: TRBV19
j_call: TRBJ1-4
d_call: TRBD1
clone_size: NA

cdr3_nt: TGTGCCAGCAGCTTAATGACAGCGAACACTGAAGCTTTCTTT
cdr3_aa: CASSLMTANTEAFF
v_call: TRBV11-2
j_call: TRBJ1-1
d_call: NA
clone_size: NA

cdr3_nt: TGTGCCAGCAGCTTATGGCGGGCCGGGCGGGCCAACCCCAAGCAGTTCTTC
cdr3_aa: CASSLWRAGRANPKQFF
v_call: TRBV11-2
j_call: TRBJ2-1
d_call: NA
clone_size: NA

cdr3_nt: TGCGCCAGCAGTCTAAGGTCGGACTTAACCTACAATGAGCAGTTCTTC
cdr3_aa: CASSLRSDLTYNEQFF
v_call: TRBV5-1
j_call: TRBJ2-1
d_call: NA
clone_size: NA

cdr3_nt: TGTGCCAGCTCCTTGGAACTCAGCGATGAGCAGTTCTTC
cdr3_aa: CASSLELSDEQFF
v_call: TRBV18
j_call: TRBJ2-1
d_call: NA
clone_size: NA

cdr3_nt: TGTGCCAGCAGCTTGGTGGGGGAATCTGATACGCAGTATTTT
cdr3_aa: CASSLVGESDTQYF
v_call: TRBV5-6
j_call: TRBJ2-3
d_call: NA
clone_size: once

cdr3_nt: TGTGCCAGCAGCTTCGTCGGGAGCGTTTCCTACGAGCAGTACTTC
cdr3_aa: CASSFVGSVSYEQYF
v_call: TRBV5-6
j_call: TRBJ2-7
d_call: NA
clone_size: NA

cdr3_nt: TGTGCCAGCAGCTTAGTTACGTCCGAAACCGGGGAGCTGTTTTTT
cdr3_aa: CASSLVTSETGELFF
v_call: TRBV7-2
j_call: TRBJ2-2
d_call: NA
clone_size: few

cdr3_nt: TGTGCCTGGATACAGAACCCCTACGAGCAGTACTTC
cdr3_aa: CAWIQNPYEQYF
v_call: TRBV30
j_call: TRBJ2-7
d_call: NA
clone_size: many

cdr3_nt: TGTGCCAGCACCCAGGGGGCCACTGGGGCCAACGTCCTGACTTTC
cdr3_aa: CASTQGATGANVLTF
v_call: TRBV6-1
j_call: TRBJ2-6
d_call: TRBD1
clone_size: few

cdr3_nt: TGTGCCAGCAGCTTTCGGTACGAGCAGTACTTC
cdr3_aa: CASSFRYEQYF
v_call: TRBV2
j_call: TRBJ2-7
d_call: NA
clone_size: many

cdr3_nt: TGTGCCAGCAGCCAATGGGGGACCTACGAGCAGTACTTC
cdr3_aa: CASSQWGTYEQYF
v_call: TRBV11-2
j_call: TRBJ2-7
d_call: NA
clone_size: NA

cdr3_nt: TGCAGTGCTAGTGCGGGAAATGGCTACACCTTC
cdr3_aa: CSASAGNGYTF
v_call: TRBV20-1
j_call: TRBJ1-2
d_call: NA
clone_size: NA

cdr3_nt: TGCGCCAGCAGCTTGGGGATAGAAGAAGGCTACACCTTC
cdr3_aa: CASSLGIEEGYTF
v_call: TRBV5-1
j_call: TRBJ1-2
d_call: NA
clone_size: NA

cdr3_nt: TGCGCCAGCACCCTCGGGGTGGGAGTTAACTACGAGCAGTACTTC
cdr3_aa: CASTLGVGVNYEQYF
v_call: TRBV5-1
j_call: TRBJ2-7
d_call: NA
clone_size: few

cdr3_nt: TGTGCCAGCAGAGACAGTTCTGGTGGGGCCAACGTCCTGACTTTC
cdr3_aa: CASRDSSGGANVLTF
v_call: TRBV7-2
j_call: TRBJ2-6
d_call: NA
clone_size: few

cdr3_nt: TGTGCCAGCAGCGTAGTCCCTAGCGGGAGGGGAGGATGGACCGGGGAGCTGTTTTTT
cdr3_aa: CASSVVPSGRGGWTGELFF
v_call: TRBV9
j_call: TRBJ2-2
d_call: TRBD2
clone_size: NA

cdr3_nt: TGTGCCAGTAGTAACCGTGCTAGCGGGAGGTATAATGAGCAGTTCTTC
cdr3_aa: CASSNRASGRYNEQFF
v_call: TRBV19
j_call: TRBJ2-1
d_call: TRBD2
clone_size: NA

cdr3_nt: TGCGCCAGCAGCCAAGCAAGGTCAACTAATGAAAAACTGTTTTTT
cdr3_aa: CASSQARSTNEKLFF
v_call: TRBV4-1
j_call: TRBJ1-4
d_call: NA
clone_size: NA

cdr3_nt: TGTGCCAGCAGTGAAAGGGGACTAGCGGGATCTACGCAGTATTTT
cdr3_aa: CASSERGLAGSTQYF
v_call: TRBV25-1
j_call: TRBJ2-3
d_call: TRBD2
clone_size: NA

cdr3_nt: TGCGCCAGCAGCTTCGCCGGGACAGACTCACCCCTCCACTTT
cdr3_aa: CASSFAGTDSPLHF
v_call: TRBV5-1
j_call: TRBJ1-6
d_call: TRBD1
clone_size: NA

cdr3_nt: TGTGCCAGCTCAGAGGGAGGCTCTGGAAACACCATATATTTT
cdr3_aa: CASSEGGSGNTIYF
v_call: TRBV18
j_call: TRBJ1-3
d_call: NA
clone_size: few

cdr3_nt: TGTGCCAGCAGCGTTACTAGCCCCGGGGAGCTGTTTTTT
cdr3_aa: CASSVTSPGELFF
v_call: TRBV11-2
j_call: TRBJ2-2
d_call: NA
clone_size: once

cdr3_nt: TGTGCCAGCAGGATACGGGGGGGTATACAGCCCCAGCATTTT
cdr3_aa: CASRIRGGIQPQHF
v_call: TRBV28
j_call: TRBJ1-5
d_call: NA
clone_size: once

cdr3_nt: TGTGCCAGCAGCTTATCCAGGGCCGTGGAGACCCAGTACTTC
cdr3_aa: CASSLSRAVETQYF
v_call: TRBV11-2
j_call: TRBJ2-5
d_call: NA
clone_size: NA

cdr3_nt: TGTGCCAGTAGTACCCCCTCCAACCCTAGCACAGATACGCAGTATTTT
cdr3_aa: CASSTPSNPSTDTQYF
v_call: TRBV19
j_call: TRBJ2-3
d_call: NA
clone_size: NA

cdr3_nt: TGTGCCTGGAGTATCGGGGAACAGGGGTTGGGAGATACGCAGTATTTT
cdr3_aa: CAWSIGEQGLGDTQYF
v_call: TRBV30
j_call: TRBJ2-3
d_call: TRBD1
clone_size: NA

cdr3_nt: TGCGCCAGCAGCTTGGTAGCGGGAGGACCCCCCTACGAGCAGTACTTC
cdr3_aa: CASSLVAGGPPYEQYF
v_call: TRBV5-1
j_call: TRBJ2-7
d_call: TRBD2
clone_size: few